These 19 T cell receptor beta chains were sequenced from one sample in a study of technical replicates of blood from a handful of donors. Profiled with immunoSEQ multiplex PCR; TCRdb holds only in-frame clones, not every one. The table includes roughly 56,000 clones, roughly 95% detected once. Sample: PBMCs. These receptors were collected from a human donor in good health. Some clones in this sample may be carry-over from other donors' samples.

The chain employs TRBV18 and TRBJ2-1, with 7 bases identical to TRBD1. Losses at the gene ends were 3 bases for V and 7 bases for J; bases not matched to a gene: 9. The germline CDR1 and CDR2 sequences are KGHSH and LQKENI. This CDR3 spans 15 amino acids. The CDR3 reads CASSPGQNTFNEQFF. CDR3 in DNA: TGTGCCAGCTCACCGGGACAGAACACCTTTAATGAGCAGTTCTTC.

The CDR3 here is CASSATEALYTKQFF. The CDR3 coding sequence is TGTGCCAGCAGCGCCACGGAGGCCCTGTATACTAAGCAGTTCTTC. The chain recombines TRBV9 with TRBJ2-1; TRBD2 is a possible D gene (5 bases). CDR3 length equals 15 residues. Trimming left V 3 bases short and J 11 bases short, with 21 bases between. In germline, CDR1 is SGDLS, CDR2 YYNGEE.

The rearrangement uses TRBV5-6 and TRBJ1-1, with D possibly TRBD1 on 5 matching bases. The CDR3 runs 14 residues. Deletions cut 0 bases from V and 3 bases from J, with 9 bases between. Germline values: CDR1 SGHDT, CDR2 YYEEEE. The CDR3: CASSLVWGDTEAFF. The CDR3 DNA sequence: TGTGCCAGCAGCTTGGTTTGGGGGGACACTGAAGCTTTCTTT.

The chain has TRBV5-1 and TRBJ1-2, with 7 nucleotides matching TRBD1. Trimming took 4 bases from V and 7 from J; bases not matched to a gene: 7. The germline V gene has CDR1 SGHRS and CDR2 YFSETQ. The CDR3 is made up of 13 amino acids. CDR3 sequence: CASSPDRVSGYTF. The CDR3 DNA follows: TGCGCCAGCAGCCCAGACAGGGTCTCTGGCTACACCTTC.

The V gene is TRBV25-1, the J gene TRBJ2-7; 7 nucleotides agree with TRBD1. This CDR3 has 14 residues. Trimming took 7 bases from V and 2 from J; bases not matched to a gene: 8. Germline V lookup: CDR1 MGHDK, CDR2 SYGVNS. CDR3 residues: CASTRQGRTYEQYF. The DNA of the CDR3 is TGTGCCAGCACACGACAGGGAAGGACCTACGAGCAGTACTTC.

This rearrangement joins TRBV5-1 to TRBJ2-5; TRBD2 aligns across 9 bases. After removal of 1 base from V and 2 bases from J, the junction contained 3 bases not matched to a gene. CDR1 is SGHRS, CDR2 YFSETQ, per germline. This CDR3 comprises 15 residues. The CDR3 sequence: CASSLSAGGQETQYF. DNA for the CDR3: TGCGCCAGCAGCTTGTCAGCGGGGGGACAAGAGACCCAGTACTTC.

J is TRBJ2-3 and V is TRBV4-2; a weak D match, TRBD2 (5 bases). The CDR3 runs 15 residues. V was trimmed by 4 bases and J by 0 bases, leaving 11 bases between them. Per the germline V gene, CDR1 is LGHNA and CDR2 is YNFKEQ. CDR3 region: CASSPAPGSTDTQYF. In DNA, the CDR3 is TGTGCCAGCAGCCCAGCCCCGGGGAGCACAGATACGCAGTATTTT.

Here the CDR3 reads CASSLGLHSGDYGYTF. The DNA of the CDR3 is TGTGCCAGCAGCTTAGGACTTCATTCGGGGGATTATGGCTACACCTTC. This chain joins TRBV7-9 and TRBJ1-2, with a tentative D call TRBD1 (5 bases). The CDR3 runs 16 residues. Per the germline V gene, CDR1 is SEHNR and CDR2 is FQNEAQ (reference sequence). Trimming took off 1 base at V and 5 bases at J, with 17 bases between the two ends. Complete variable domain (other parts from reference TRBV7-9 and TRBJ1-2): DTGVSQNPRHKITKRGQNVTFRCDPISEHNRLYWYRQTLGQGPEFLTYFQNEAQLEKSRLLSDRFSAERPKGSFSTLEIQRTEQGDSAMYLCASSLGLHSGDYGYTFGSGTRLTVV.

V gene TRBV7-2 combines with J gene TRBJ2-5, with TRBD2 matching 7 bases. This CDR3 has 14 residues. The germline CDR1 and CDR2 sequences are SGHTA and FQGNSA. V was pared by 5 bases and J by 5 bases, with 8 bases of the junction left unmatched. CDR3 in amino acids: CASSRERGRETQYF. CDR3 nucleotides: TGTGCCAGCAGCCGCGAGCGGGGTCGGGAGACCCAGTACTTC.

V and J are TRBV5-1 and TRBJ1-5; D gene unclear. This CDR3 is built from 14 residues. The V end lost 4 bases, the J end lost 5 bases, and 13 bases lay between the germline ends. Germline CDR1 reads SGHRS; CDR2 reads YFSETQ. CDR3 bases: TGCGCCAGCAGCCCGGATATCGGGGATCAGCCCCAGCATTTT. Translated, it gives CASSPDIGDQPQHF.

This clone was observed a single time. The CDR3 DNA reads as TGTGCCAGCAGCTTAGATCACGACAGGGCTGATGGCTACACCTTC. It specifies CASSLDHDRADGYTF. The chain carries TRBV11-2 and TRBJ1-2, with TRBD1 matching 7 bases. CDR1 SGHAT and CDR2 FQNNGV come from the germline V gene. This CDR3 contains 15 residues. With V trimmed by 0 bases and J by 6 bases, 7 bases remained unmatched. Full variable domain (outside the CDR3, taken from reference TRBV11-2 and TRBJ1-2): EAGVAQSPRYKIIEKRQSVAFWCNPISGHATLYWYQQILGQGPKLLIQFQNNGVVDDSQLPKDRFSAERLKGVDSTLKIQPAKLEDSAVYLCASSLDHDRADGYTFGSGTRLTVV.

The rearrangement links TRBV7-8 to TRBJ2-5, with D tentatively TRBD2 (7 bases). The germline gives CDR1 SGHVS, CDR2 FQNEAQ. This CDR3 spans 14 amino acids. V was cut by 8 bases and J by 4 bases, with 17 bases left in between. CDR3 DNA sequence: TGTGCCAGCTCCCCCCGGGGGGCAGGAGAGACCCAGTACTTC. Translating gives CASSPRGAGETQYF.

CDR3 nucleotide sequence: TGTGCCAGCCGGCGGGGGGCTCTCGGAGAGACCCAGTACTTC. Amino acids: CASRRGALGETQYF. This sequence joins TRBV6-5 and TRBJ2-5; 8 bases agree with TRBD2. Germline CDR1 reads MNHEY; CDR2 reads SVGAGI. V lost 8 bases and J lost 4; bases outside the gene matches: 9. The CDR3 is 14 amino acids.

This CDR3 is CASSQDAGEAFF. CDR3 coding DNA: TGTGCCAGCAGCCAAGATGCCGGTGAAGCTTTCTTT. The chain has TRBV14 and TRBJ1-1, with D uncertain. The CDR3 has 12 amino acids. CDR1 and CDR2 (germline): SGHDN, FVKESK. Trimming removed 0 bases at V and 7 bases at J, with 6 bases between.

The chain links TRBV2 to TRBJ2-1; TRBD1 matches at 9 bases. Germline trimming cut 6 bases from V and 8 bases from J; bases unmatched to any gene: 8. The CDR3 sequence is 14 residues long. The germline V gene has CDR1 SNHLY and CDR2 FYNNEI. The CDR3, as DNA: TGTGCCAGCAGATACGACAGGGGGGGCGATGAGCAGTTCTTC. It specifies CASRYDRGGDEQFF.

The chain employs TRBV10-3 and TRBJ1-2, with D possibly TRBD1 on 6 matching bases. V was shortened by 8 bases and J by 3 bases, with 13 bases between the two germline ends. Germline CDR1 ENHRY, CDR2 SYGVKD. The CDR3 extends over 13 amino acids. CDR3 loop: CAIGGGRHYGYTF. In nucleotides, the CDR3 is TGTGCCATCGGGGGCGGGAGGCACTATGGCTACACCTTC.

V usage is TRBV30 and J usage is TRBJ2-3; D is uncertain. The CDR3 is 12 residues long. Germline CDR1 and CDR2: GTSNPN and SVGIG (reference sequence). Trimming left V 1 base short and J 10 bases short, with 12 bases between. DNA for the CDR3: TGTGCCTGGAGTGAAGCAGGTCAGGCGCAGTATTTT. This encodes CAWSEAGQAQYF.

This clone was recorded only once. The V call is TRBV10-3, the J call TRBJ1-5, with no clear D. V was shortened by 0 bases and J by 7 bases, with 16 bases between the two germline ends. Germline values: CDR1 ENHRY, CDR2 SYGVKD. The CDR3 loop spans 16 amino acids. The CDR3 DNA is TGTGCCATCAGTGAGTCAATAGACCCCGTGGGCCAGCCCCAGCATTTT. Translated: CAISESIDPVGQPQHF.

This clone has just one count. The J gene is TRBJ2-7, the V gene TRBV6-6; D not certain. CDR1 is MNHNY, CDR2 SVGAGI, per germline (reference sequence). The CDR3 contains 16 residues. The V end was cut by 7 bases, the J end by 2 bases, with 21 bases between. The DNA for the CDR3 is TGTGCCAGCAATAAAGGTTTAGCCCTAGACGCCTACGAGCAGTACTTC. Translating it yields CASNKGLALDAYEQYF.